One T cell receptor (beta chain) is described in this entry. The antigen remains undetermined. This may be a read error, as it is one base from a much larger clone. The source of the sample is a study of early T cells in non-severe SARS-CoV-2 infection. The wider study: Whole-blood bulk RNA, unsorted, was sequenced, and chains were unpaired. Study-wide points: Matches to VDJdb favored anti-spike CD8 responses and missed private and CD4 specificities.

The TCR library protocol attached unique molecular identifiers to the individual cDNA molecules. MiXCR was run by TCRdb on the 5' RACE reads, yielding one entry per CDR3 protein. The repertoire consists of over 90,000 distinct CDR3 sequences, with 9.5% to 15% occurring once and the leading ten covering 3.5% to 5%. Looked up from germline, CDR1 is SGHDT and CDR2 is YYEEEE. The CDR3 consists of 15 residues. The clonotype comes from an adult who was a healthcare worker with PCR-confirmed SARS-CoV-2 infection or an uninfected control (not recorded which). The specimen was whole blood, collected at baseline. The chain has TRBV5-6 and TRBJ2-4; D might be TRBD1 (6 bases). Here the CDR3 DNA reads TGTGCCAGCAGCTCTCTCGTAGGGGACAAAAACATTCGGTACTTC. Protein: CASSSLVGDKNIRYF.